The source of this TCR beta chain is a study of identifying expanded T cells in peripheral blood. Notes on the study in general: Across healthy donors, higher total template counts meant significantly greater approximately 2-week count variance. Technical replicates showed around 1.2 changed clones; around two weeks around 15; four weeks 19.

Germline V gives CDR1 SGHAT, CDR2 FQNNGV. The V and J ends lost 1 base and 3 bases, in that order; junction bases with no gene match: 3. CDR3 length: 15 amino acids. Comments on this clone: The target antigen is unknown.

This table comes from immunoSEQ multiplex PCR, and its TCRdb copy is limited to in-frame clones, with some not included. This sample has some 72,000 clones, with under 90% found just once. Sequenced material: blood. The receptor was derived from a person between 18 and 75 years old in good health. This chain joins TRBV11-2 and TRBJ2-3; 8 bases are a match to TRBD2. As DNA, the CDR3 is TGTGCCAGCAGCTTAGCCGGGGGGGTAACAGATACGCAGTATTTT. This sequence encodes CASSLAGGVTDTQYF.